The rows below give T cell receptor beta chains drawn from one sample of a study of T cells in Graves' hyperthyroidism and ophthalmopathy. TCRdb ran MiXCR on the multiplex PCR reads and lists one entry per CDR3 protein. The sample lists about 840,000 distinct CDR3 sequences; roughly 37% were seen once. The source material was blood. These receptors came from a man aged 18-30 years with Graves' hyperthyroidism. CDR3s include the opening cysteine and the closing phenylalanine or tryptophan. D genes are given only for firm matches. Clone size is shown for a subset of rows, as once, few, many or a class of expanded clone.

TRBV20-1	TRBJ2-7	few	-	CSAKGVGGHEQYF	TGCAGTGCCAAAGGGGTGGGGGGCCACGAGCAGTACTTC
TRBV5-1	TRBJ2-7	few	TRBD2	CASSPSGSRTYEQYF	TGCGCCAGCAGCCCTAGCGGGAGTAGGACCTACGAGCAGTACTTC
TRBV7-2	TRBJ2-3	-	-	CASSLGIVSTDTQYF	TGTGCCAGCAGCCTAGGCATCGTTAGCACAGATACGCAGTATTTT
TRBV2	TRBJ1-1	-	TRBD1	CASLRDRPTEAFF	TGTGCCAGCTTGCGGGACAGGCCCACTGAAGCTTTCTTT
TRBV7-9	TRBJ1-1	many	-	CASRLDTEAFF	TGTGCCAGCAGACTGGACACTGAAGCTTTCTTT
TRBV5-1	TRBJ2-7	-	TRBD2	CASSLDSGIEQYF	TGCGCCAGCAGCTTAGATAGCGGGATCGAGCAGTACTTC
TRBV29-1	TRBJ2-7	many	-	CSVGVQGEYEQYF	TGCAGCGTTGGGGTACAAGGCGAGTACGAGCAGTACTTC
TRBV10-3	TRBJ1-6	-	-	CVTSDGSSYNSPLHF	TGTGTCACCTCGGACGGAAGCTCCTATAATTCACCCCTCCACTTT
TRBV6-2/TRBV6-3	TRBJ1-6	-	-	CASSYRAGMVSPRHF	TGTGCCAGCAGTTATCGAGCAGGGATGGTTTCACCCCGCCACTTT
TRBV7-2	TRBJ2-5	-	TRBD1	CASSQGQGVWGQETQYF	TGTGCCAGCAGCCAAGGGCAGGGGGTATGGGGCCAAGAGACCCAGTACTTC
TRBV20-1	TRBJ2-7	-	-	CSGSGTVREGDEQYF	TGCAGTGGATCCGGGACAGTAAGGGAGGGTGACGAGCAGTACTTC
TRBV10-3	TRBJ1-4	-	-	CAISEDRANEKLFF	TGTGCCATCAGTGAGGACAGAGCTAATGAAAAACTGTTTTTT
TRBV29-1	TRBJ2-7	few	-	CSGEDRYEQYF	TGCAGCGGAGAGGACAGATACGAGCAGTACTTC
TRBV10-3	TRBJ2-3	-	TRBD2	CAISGLAGSTDTQYF	TGTGCCATCAGTGGACTAGCGGGCAGCACAGATACGCAGTATTTT
TRBV5-4	TRBJ2-3	-	-	CASSLASSGTDTQYF	TGTGCCAGCAGCTTGGCCTCTTCAGGGACAGATACGCAGTATTTT
TRBV2	TRBJ2-5	-	-	CASGPTGPYETQYF	TGTGCCAGCGGCCCCACAGGACCCTACGAGACCCAGTACTTC
TRBV9	TRBJ1-1	many	-	CASSPWGMNTEAFF	TGTGCCAGCAGCCCGTGGGGGATGAACACTGAAGCTTTCTTT
TRBV7-9	TRBJ2-2	many	-	CASSADTGELFF	TGTGCCAGCAGTGCGGACACCGGGGAGCTGTTTTTT
TRBV2	TRBJ1-6	-	-	CASSQTGFGQPLHF	TGTGCCAGCAGCCAAACAGGGTTCGGTCAGCCCCTCCACTTT
TRBV25-1	TRBJ1-4	many	-	CASSELGLTNEKLFF	TGTGCCAGCAGTGAATTGGGGTTAACTAATGAAAAACTGTTTTTT
TRBV15	TRBJ1-2	few	TRBD1	CATSIGTDYGYTF	TGTGCCACCAGTATCGGGACAGACTATGGCTACACCTTC
TRBV5-4	TRBJ2-3	-	TRBD1	CASSSRQGSTDTQYF	TGTGCCAGCAGCTCCCGACAGGGTAGCACAGATACGCAGTATTTT
TRBV7-9	TRBJ2-5	many	-	CASSLGQETQYF	TGTGCCAGCAGCTTAGGGCAAGAGACCCAGTACTTC
TRBV20-1	TRBJ2-2	-	-	CSARDWNTGELFF	TGCAGTGCTAGAGATTGGAACACCGGGGAGCTGTTTTTT
TRBV10-3	TRBJ2-5	once	-	CAISYSRQETQYF	TGTGCCATCAGTTACTCCAGGCAAGAGACCCAGTACTTC
TRBV20-1	TRBJ2-7	-	-	CSALTPHRDAYEQYF	TGCAGTGCTTTAACCCCACACAGGGACGCCTACGAGCAGTACTTC
TRBV6-1	TRBJ1-5	-	TRBD1	CASTGTAGPYQPQHF	TGTGCCAGCACCGGGACAGCGGGGCCTTATCAGCCCCAGCATTTT
TRBV9	TRBJ2-7	few	TRBD1	CASSATGGPYEQYF	TGTGCCAGCAGCGCTACAGGGGGCCCCTACGAGCAGTACTTC
TRBV27	TRBJ2-7	-	-	CASSTTGYTYEQYF	TGTGCCAGCAGCACGACAGGATATACCTACGAGCAGTACTTC
TRBV9	TRBJ1-6	once	TRBD1	CASSVEGAIGSPLHF	TGTGCCAGCAGCGTAGAGGGGGCAATAGGTTCACCCCTCCACTTT
TRBV15	TRBJ2-7	-	TRBD1	CATSLDRDRAYEQYF	TGTGCCACCAGCTTAGACCGGGACAGAGCCTACGAGCAGTACTTC
TRBV6-6	TRBJ1-5	few	TRBD1	CASSPWTGPPLDDQPQHF	TGTGCCAGCAGTCCTTGGACAGGGCCACCGCTAGACGATCAGCCCCAGCATTTT
TRBV5-1	TRBJ2-7	-	TRBD1	CASLTERDRTYEQYF	TGCGCCAGCCTCACAGAACGGGACAGAACCTACGAGCAGTACTTC
TRBV20-1	TRBJ1-5	many	-	CSASLPGGNQPQHF	TGCAGTGCTAGCCTACCGGGGGGCAATCAGCCCCAGCATTTT
TRBV2	TRBJ1-5	many	-	CASSGGSEGTNQPQHF	TGTGCCAGCAGTGGTGGGAGCGAAGGTACCAATCAGCCCCAGCATTTT
TRBV6-1	TRBJ1-4	-	TRBD1	CASSAGDRELRKKLFF	TGTGCCAGCAGTGCCGGAGACAGGGAGCTGAGAAAAAAACTGTTTTTT